The present T cell receptor beta chain was sequenced within a study of blood T cell repertoires in COVID-19 (dated by TCRdb to 2020 to 2021). About the investigation overall: The collaborator samples originated in the United States, Italy and Spain and spanned the acute and convalescent phases of COVID-19. The material from the prospective study consisted of cDNA or gDNA derived from T cells, B-cell-depleted T cells, or PBMCs. Subjects who had been exposed to COVID-19, were actively infected with it, or had recovered from it provided the deeply sampled blood TCRbeta repertoires that made up the dataset. The repertoires were released in a freely available public database meant as a resource for research on the immune response to SARS-CoV-2. Samples were obtained from the ongoing ImmuneRACE study (first 160 participants) and from roughly 1,300 subjects provided by 6 global collaborators. Nearly every sample came with metadata listing a de-identified subject ID, COVID-19 status, age in years and sex. Where available, HLA class I and class II types were obtained from metadata supplied by the sample provider rather than from assay-based typing. Summary of the overall study and its limitations: The amount of clinical and demographic metadata varied by source and participant and was provided uncurated.

Each collaborating institution followed its own protocols to collect whole blood in K2EDTA tubes. For TCRbeta analysis, collaborator samples were shipped as frozen whole blood, as isolated PBMCs, or as DNA extracted from either sample type. The immunoSEQ Assay, a bias-controlled multiplex PCR, was used to amplify TCRbeta CDR3 regions from genomic DNA. As for the original processing: The number of nucleated cells in each sample was estimated by amplification of reference gene primers within the assay. To quantify the absolute abundance of each unique TCRbeta CDR3 rearrangement, sequence reads were collapsed and filtered. For each sample, productive Simpson clonality was calculated as the square root of Simpson's diversity index across productive rearrangements. In TCRdb, the immuneACCESS table is reduced to in-frame sequences with V and J assigned. These tables do not hold every clone; where another copy was compared, an unresolved V gene accounts for under half, and the others remain unexplained. D and trimming were read from the DNA, whereas the V and J calls and clone size are those reported in that table. Recorded for this sample are more than 200,000 clones; approximately 80% of them occurred a single time. The ten largest clones add up to more than 9% of the sample.

Reading the germline V gene (reference sequence) gives CDR1 MNHEY and CDR2 SMNVEV. Unmatched junction bases come to 12, with V trimmed by 6 bases and J by 6 bases. The CDR3 covers 16 residues, taking in both the cysteine and the phenylalanine. Only the CDR3 region is kept as DNA, spanning 48 bases read in frame from base 1. This clone was detected only once. Its antigen is still unknown. One base away there is no much larger clone; base qualities are not given. This TCR was sampled from a woman aged 80 or older with acute or convalescent COVID-19. The V gene is TRBV27 and the J gene is TRBJ2-5, with 11 bases in between that match TRBD2. Material for sequencing was peripheral blood. The CDR3 has the sequence CASSDSTSGIWKTQYF. The bases are TGTGCCAGCAGCGATTCGACTAGCGGGATCTGGAAGACCCAGTACTTC.